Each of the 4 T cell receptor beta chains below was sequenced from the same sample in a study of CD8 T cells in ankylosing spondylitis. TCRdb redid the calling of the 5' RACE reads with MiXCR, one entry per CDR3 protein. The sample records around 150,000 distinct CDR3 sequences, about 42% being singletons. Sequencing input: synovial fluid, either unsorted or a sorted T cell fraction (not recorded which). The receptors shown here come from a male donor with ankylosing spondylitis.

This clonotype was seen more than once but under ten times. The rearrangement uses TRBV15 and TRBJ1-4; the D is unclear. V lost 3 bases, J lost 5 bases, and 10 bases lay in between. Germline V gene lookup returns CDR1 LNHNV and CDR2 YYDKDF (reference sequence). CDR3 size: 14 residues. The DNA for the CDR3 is TGTGCCACCAGCAGCCCGCCGACGAATGAAAAACTGTTTTTT. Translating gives CATSSPPTNEKLFF.

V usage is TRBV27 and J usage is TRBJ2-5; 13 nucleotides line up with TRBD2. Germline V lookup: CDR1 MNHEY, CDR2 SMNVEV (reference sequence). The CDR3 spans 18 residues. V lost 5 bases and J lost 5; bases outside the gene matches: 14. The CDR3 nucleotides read TGTGCCAGCAGTCCGCTCGGGACTAGCGGGACATATACCGAGACCCAGTACTTC. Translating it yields CASSPLGTSGTYTETQYF.

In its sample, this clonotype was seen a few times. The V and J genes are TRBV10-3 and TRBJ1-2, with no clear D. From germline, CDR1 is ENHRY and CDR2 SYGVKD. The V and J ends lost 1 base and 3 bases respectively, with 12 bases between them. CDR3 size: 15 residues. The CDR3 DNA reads TGTGCCATCAGTGAGTGGACTCGTATCTACTATGGCTACACCTTC. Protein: CAISEWTRIYYGYTF.

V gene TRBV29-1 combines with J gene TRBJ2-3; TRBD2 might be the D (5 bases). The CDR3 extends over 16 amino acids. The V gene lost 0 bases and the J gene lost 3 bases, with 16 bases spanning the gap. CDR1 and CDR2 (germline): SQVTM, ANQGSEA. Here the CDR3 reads CSVEEYLRTATDTQYF. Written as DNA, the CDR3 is TGCAGCGTTGAAGAATACCTTAGGACTGCGACAGATACGCAGTATTTT.